The 9 T cell receptor beta chains below all came from one sample that was sequenced in a study of Ad26.COV2.S vaccination and SARS-CoV-2 variants. The treatment denotes: approximately 18 received Ad26.COV2.S at low or high dose, single or two shots; 5 received placebo; per-sample allocation not given. After the first vaccine or placebo injection, samples were drawn on day 63. The assay was immunoSEQ multiplex PCR, and TCRdb's table has in-frame clones only and misses some. The data show around 420,000 clones, 88% seen once. The material sequenced was peripheral blood, taken in a trial of Ad26.COV2.S vaccine versus placebo. The receptors were gathered from a person aged 18 to 59 who received the Ad26.COV2.S COVID-19 vaccine or a placebo.

With regard to this clone: The same CDR3 arises from other DNA sequences in this sample as well. The chain employs TRBV6-5 and TRBJ2-3, with D uncertain. V lost 6 bases to trimming and J lost 0 bases, with 4 bases between them. The CDR3 contains 12 residues. Germline V gene sequence: CDR1 MNHEY, CDR2 SVGAGI. This CDR3 reads CASSSSTDTQYF. The CDR3 DNA follows: TGTGCCAGCAGCAGTAGCACAGATACGCAGTATTTT.

The V call is TRBV5-1, the J call TRBJ2-1; TRBD2 might be the D (6 bases). The ends were cut back, 3 bases at V and 3 bases at J, with 13 bases in the middle. The length of the CDR3 is 15 residues. Germline-derived CDR1 and CDR2 are SGHRS and YFSETQ. CDR3: CASSSGTPNYNEQFF. In DNA, the CDR3 is TGCGCCAGCAGCTCCGGGACTCCCAACTACAATGAGCAGTTCTTC.

V usage is TRBV9 and J usage is TRBJ1-5, with D hard to call. Trimming cost V 2 bases and J 8 bases, with 14 bases left between them. Germline V CDR1 and CDR2: SGDLS, YYNGEE. CDR3 size: 14 residues. Here the CDR3 DNA reads TGTGCCAGCAGCGTCGGAGAATTTCGTAAGCCCCAGCATTTT. It is translated as CASSVGEFRKPQHF. Full variable domain (remainder filled in from reference TRBV9 and TRBJ1-5): DSGVTQTPKHLITATGQRVTLRCSPRSGDLSVYWYQQSLDQGLQFLIQYYNGEERAKGNILERFSAQQFPDLHSELNLSSLELGDSALYFCASSVGEFRKPQHFGDGTRLSIL.

The rearrangement uses TRBV6-2 or TRBV6-3 and TRBJ1-5; TRBD1 is a possible D gene (6 bases). CDR1 is MNHEY and CDR2 is SVGEGT in the germline V gene. V was shortened by 6 bases and J by 0 bases, with 18 bases between the two germline ends. This CDR3 spans 17 amino acids. The CDR3 sequence: CASSLRGLGYSNQPQHF. The CDR3 DNA is TGTGCCAGCAGCCTCAGGGGCCTGGGGTATAGCAATCAGCCCCAGCATTTT.

The chain joins TRBV12-3 or TRBV12-4 to TRBJ2-1; 9 nucleotides line up with TRBD1. With 5 bases clipped from V and 15 bases from J, the junction kept 8 bases outside the gene matches. The length of the CDR3 is 12 residues. In DNA, the CDR3 is TGTGCCAGCAGTCCGTGGGACAGGGCTACGTTCTTC. It codes for CASSPWDRATFF.

V is TRBV7-9 and J is TRBJ1-4; a possible D gene is TRBD1 (5 bases). The CDR3 contains 14 residues. The germline gives CDR1 SEHNR, CDR2 FQNEAQ (reference sequence). V was trimmed by 5 bases and J by 10 bases, leaving 17 bases between them. CDR3 bases: TGTGCCAGCAGCCCGACTGAGTCTGGGGGAAAACTGTTTTTT. Encoded protein: CASSPTESGGKLFF.

The chain combines TRBV27 with TRBJ2-3; D gene ambiguous. The CDR3 spans 15 residues. V gave up 4 bases and J gave up 1 base, with 12 bases separating them. The germline gives CDR1 MNHEY, CDR2 SMNVEV (reference sequence). The CDR3 loop reads CASSYRALRTDTQYF. DNA of the CDR3: TGTGCCAGCAGTTACCGGGCCCTTCGCACAGATACGCAGTATTTT.

V usage is TRBV19 and J usage is TRBJ1-1, with a possible D match to TRBD1 (5 bases). Per the germline V gene, CDR1 is LNHDA and CDR2 is SQIVND (reference sequence). V lost 3 bases, J lost 1 base, and 18 bases lay in between. This CDR3 spans 17 amino acids. Here the CDR3 reads CASSMRLVRGRNTEAFF. In DNA, the CDR3 is TGTGCCAGTAGTATGAGGTTAGTAAGGGGAAGGAACACTGAAGCTTTCTTT.

The V gene is TRBV5-4, the J gene TRBJ2-1; 8 bases align to TRBD1. This CDR3 comprises 16 residues. Trimming took 4 bases from V and 4 from J; bases not matched to a gene: 10. Germline V gene sequence: CDR1 SGHNT, CDR2 YYREEE (reference sequence). CDR3 amino acids: CASSAMDRAEYNEQFF. The CDR3 nucleotides are TGTGCCAGCAGCGCAATGGACAGGGCTGAGTACAATGAGCAGTTCTTC.